The 25 T cell receptor beta chains below all came from one sample that was sequenced in a study of cytomegalovirus exposure and HLA in healthy donors. The data were produced by immunoSEQ multiplex PCR, yet TCRdb's version contains in-frame clones alone and is incomplete. The table has just under 65,000 clones, approximately 95% seen once. Sequencing was performed on PBMCs. The origin of the receptors is a young woman in good health and CMV-seropositive.

V is TRBV5-1 and J is TRBJ1-2, with a weak D call TRBD1 (6 bases). Deletions cut 5 bases from V and 6 bases from J, with 17 bases between. The CDR3 has 14 amino acids. Germline loops: CDR1 SGHRS, CDR2 YFSETQ. In DNA, the CDR3 is TGCGCCAGCAGGCGAAGTACAGGGTACGATGGCTACACCTTC. This translates into CASRRSTGYDGYTF.

This CDR3 reads CASRAGTGGDYGYTF. The CDR3 DNA reads TGTGCCAGTAGGGCCGGGACAGGGGGCGACTATGGCTACACCTTC. The V gene is TRBV19, the J gene TRBJ1-2; 12 bases line up with TRBD1. Germline assignment: CDR1 LNHDA and CDR2 SQIVND (reference sequence). This CDR3 has 15 amino acids. V was clipped by 6 bases and J by 3 bases; unmatched bases: 5.

The rearrangement joins TRBV7-3 to TRBJ2-2, with 9 bases lining up with TRBD1. The CDR3 has 14 amino acids. Germline CDR1 reads SGHTA; CDR2 reads FQGTGA. Losses at the gene ends were 5 bases for V and 7 bases for J; bases not matched to a gene: 5. CDR3: CASSQTGGRGELFF. CDR3 coding DNA: TGTGCCAGCAGCCAGACAGGGGGTCGCGGGGAGCTGTTTTTT.

The rearrangement joins TRBV7-4 to TRBJ2-3; D might be TRBD1 (5 bases). The germline V and J ends were trimmed by 4 bases and 0 bases, with 11 bases remaining between them. CDR3 length: 15 amino acids. Germline CDR1 SGHVT, CDR2 SQSDAQ. The CDR3, as DNA: TGTGCCAGCAGCTCCACAGGTCCAAGCACAGATACGCAGTATTTT. This encodes CASSSTGPSTDTQYF.

The rearrangement links TRBV5-5 to TRBJ1-5; no reliable D call. Germline-derived CDR1 and CDR2 are SGHKS and YYEKEE (reference sequence). The CDR3 has 13 residues. Trimming took off 0 bases at V and 8 bases at J, with 9 bases between the two ends. CDR3 in amino acids: CASSLGPLEPQHF. DNA for the CDR3: TGTGCCAGCAGCTTGGGGCCCTTGGAGCCCCAGCATTTT.

The chain links TRBV4-2 to TRBJ1-2; a possible D gene is TRBD1 (5 bases). Trimming cost V 4 bases and J 4 bases, with 19 bases left between them. The CDR3 contains 16 residues. In germline, CDR1 is LGHNA, CDR2 YNFKEQ. The CDR3 DNA sequence: TGTGCCAGCAGCCCGACCACCCGGGGGACTCTCTATGGCTACACCTTC. Translating gives CASSPTTRGTLYGYTF.

The chain recombines TRBV7-7 with TRBJ2-3; D possibly corresponds to TRBD2 (5 bases). The CDR3 runs 13 residues. Germline V gene data show CDR1 as SSHAT and CDR2 as FNYEAQ (reference sequence). The CDR3 nucleotides are TGTGCTAGCGCACTGGGCCACACAGATACGCAGTATTTT. It translates to CASALGHTDTQYF.

The chain employs TRBV30 and TRBJ1-5; D is perhaps TRBD1 (6 bases). The CDR3 length is 12 residues. The V gene lost 0 bases and the J gene lost 6 bases, with 6 bases spanning the gap. Germline CDR1 is GTSNPN and CDR2 is SVGIG (reference sequence). CDR3: CAWSVQGQPQHF. In nucleotides, the CDR3 is TGTGCCTGGAGTGTACAGGGTCAGCCCCAGCATTTT. The full variable domain, with the rest looked up from reference TRBV30 and TRBJ1-5, is SQTIHQWPATLVQPVGSPLSLECTVEGTSNPNLYWYRQAAGRGLQLLFYSVGIGQISSEVPQNLSASRPQDRQFILSSKKLLLSDSGFYLCAWSVQGQPQHFGDGTRLSIL.

The V and J genes are TRBV19 and TRBJ2-7; TRBD1 is a possible D gene (6 bases). The V gene's germline CDR1 is LNHDA and CDR2 SQIVND (reference sequence). This CDR3 is built from 14 residues. Trimming cost V 1 base and J 2 bases, with 9 bases left between them. Here the CDR3 reads CASSIARGAYEQYF. The CDR3 nucleotides read TGTGCCAGTAGTATAGCCAGGGGCGCCTACGAGCAGTACTTC.

In its sample, this clone was seen once. The V and J genes are TRBV7-9 and TRBJ2-6; D is undetermined. There are 17 residues in the CDR3. V was clipped by 2 bases and J by 0 bases, with 11 bases between them. CDR1 and CDR2 (germline): SEHNR, FQNEAQ (reference sequence). As DNA, the CDR3 is TGTGCCAGCAGCTTAAAAACCCGGTCCTCTGGGGCCAACGTCCTGACTTTC. It specifies CASSLKTRSSGANVLTF.

This clone was picked up one time. The chain carries TRBV6-1 and TRBJ2-4; TRBD2 is a possible D gene (7 bases). The CDR3 covers 12 residues. Per the germline V gene, CDR1 is MNHNS and CDR2 is SASEGT. Trimming cost V 6 bases and J 10 bases, with 13 bases left between them. The CDR3 sequence: CASRAEGGIQYF. The CDR3 DNA reads TGTGCCAGCAGAGCCGAGGGGGGGATTCAGTACTTC.

This clone was seen a handful of times. The chain uses TRBV7-9 and TRBJ1-2, with unresolved D. The CDR3 runs to 17 residues. In germline, CDR1 is SEHNR, CDR2 FQNEAQ (reference sequence). V was trimmed by 2 bases and J by 2 bases, leaving 18 bases between them. Written as DNA, the CDR3 is TGTGCCAGCAGCTTAAGGACTTCCCTCGTGGGAAACTATGGCTACACCTTC. Translating gives CASSLRTSLVGNYGYTF. Together with reference TRBV7-9 and TRBJ1-2, the CDR3 gives the full variable domain: DTGVSQNPRHKITKRGQNVTFRCDPISEHNRLYWYRQTLGQGPEFLTYFQNEAQLEKSRLLSDRFSAERPKGSFSTLEIQRTEQGDSAMYLCASSLRTSLVGNYGYTFGSGTRLTVV.

The chain combines TRBV7-9 with TRBJ2-1, with 8 bases that match TRBD2. The CDR3 runs 16 residues. The V gene's germline CDR1 is SEHNR and CDR2 FQNEAQ (reference sequence). The ends lost 1 base at V and 4 bases at J; junction bases unmatched: 6. The CDR3 spells CASSLETGLVYNEQFF. CDR3 nucleotides: TGTGCCAGCAGCTTAGAAACGGGACTAGTTTACAATGAGCAGTTCTTC.

The chain recombines TRBV30 with TRBJ1-5; no clear D gene. Germline assignment: CDR1 GTSNPN and CDR2 SVGIG (reference sequence). This CDR3 has 15 residues. V gave up 1 base and J gave up 3 bases, with 13 bases separating them. The DNA for the CDR3 is TGTGCCTGGAGTGCCAGGAGGCTCGACAATCAGCCCCAGCATTTT. As protein: CAWSARRLDNQPQHF.

The gene calls are TRBV4-1 and TRBJ2-5; TRBD1 is a possible D gene (6 bases). V lost 1 base and J lost 5, with 8 bases in between. The CDR3 is 13 amino acids. Germline V CDR1 and CDR2: MGHRA, YSYEKL. Written as DNA, the CDR3 is TGCGCCAGCAGCCAAGTCCAGGGGGAGACCCAGTACTTC. It specifies CASSQVQGETQYF.

The rearrangement joins TRBV5-1 to TRBJ2-7, with TRBD2 identical over 12 bases. The junction had 6 bases not matched to a gene; V was cut back by 3 bases and J by 5 bases. Germline CDR1 and CDR2: SGHRS and YFSETQ. CDR3 length: 15 amino acids. CDR3 sequence: CASSSRLAGDNEQYF. DNA for the CDR3: TGCGCCAGCAGCTCCCGACTAGCGGGAGACAACGAGCAGTACTTC.

The gene calls are TRBV4-2 and TRBJ2-1; 9 nucleotides agree with TRBD2. V lost 0 bases and J lost 1; bases outside the gene matches: 4. The germline V gene encodes CDR1 LGHNA and CDR2 YNFKEQ. The CDR3 covers 17 residues. In DNA form, the CDR3 reads TGTGCCAGCAGCCAAGAGAGCGGGGGGTTGTCCTACAATGAGCAGTTCTTC. It translates to CASSQESGGLSYNEQFF.

A few counts support this clone. This rearrangement joins TRBV27 to TRBJ2-7; D unresolved. Germline V CDR1 and CDR2: MNHEY, SMNVEV (reference sequence). The CDR3 loop spans 10 amino acids. V was pared by 10 bases and J by 5 bases, with 9 bases between. This CDR3 is CATPADEQYF. In nucleotides, the CDR3 is TGTGCCACCCCGGCGGACGAGCAGTACTTC.

This clone was counted a single time. The CDR3 DNA reads TGTGCCAGCAGTTTATTGGTTGATGGGGGGACAGGGATCTACGAGCAGTACTTC. Protein product: CASSLLVDGGTGIYEQYF. J is TRBJ2-7 and V is TRBV27, with 9 bases matching TRBD1. The CDR3 covers 18 residues. With 1 base clipped from V and 3 bases from J, the junction kept 13 bases outside the gene matches. Per germline, CDR1 MNHEY and CDR2 SMNVEV (reference sequence).

The chain is built from TRBV4-1 and TRBJ2-2, with D perhaps matching TRBD1 (5 bases). The CDR3 spans 21 residues. The germline V gene has CDR1 MGHRA and CDR2 YSYEKL. The V gene lost 1 base and the J gene lost 4 bases, with 28 bases spanning the gap. DNA of the CDR3: TGCGCCAGCAGCCAAGTCGGAGAAAACCTACAGGTAGGTTGGTGCACCGGGGAGCTGTTTTTT. It specifies CASSQVGENLQVGWCTGELFF.

The V call is TRBV6-5, the J call TRBJ2-5; D remains unclear. There are 11 residues in the CDR3. Trimming removed 2 bases from V and 5 bases from J, with 3 bases in between. Per germline, CDR1 MNHEY and CDR2 SVGAGI. The DNA of the CDR3 is TGTGCCAGCAGTTACGAGGAGACCCAGTACTTC. It is translated as CASSYEETQYF.

A word on this clone: At one of its ends the junction is not consistent with the germline gene, which may arise from a read error. The J gene is TRBJ2-4, the V gene TRBV6-1; tentatively, D is TRBD2 (5 bases). Germline CDR1 is MNHNS and CDR2 is SASEGT. The CDR3 covers 15 residues. The chain's CDR3 is CASSEENLARNIQYF. The CDR3 nucleotides read TGTGCCAGCAGTGAGGAGAATCTAGCCAGAAACATTCAGTACTTC.

The CDR3 DNA reads as TGTGCCAGCACCCCGGGAGGCCAGGGGCGGAATGAGCAGTTCTTC. It codes for CASTPGGQGRNEQFF. This chain uses TRBV2 with TRBJ2-1; a weak D match, TRBD2 (7 bases). Trimming took off 7 bases at V and 7 bases at J, with 20 bases between the two ends. From germline, CDR1 is SNHLY and CDR2 FYNNEI. This CDR3 spans 15 amino acids.

The V gene is TRBV21-1, the J gene TRBJ2-1; the table assigns TRBD2, which was not confirmed against the DNA. TRBV21-1 counts as a pseudogene. The CDR3 sequence is 13 residues long. The CDR3 coding sequence is TGTGCCAGCAGCACGCCGCGGGTTGATGAGCAGTTCTTC. It encodes CASSTPRVDEQFF.

This clone was recorded once. This chain connects TRBV28 to TRBJ2-3; D gene unclear. The length of the CDR3 is 15 residues. From germline, CDR1 is MDHEN and CDR2 SYDVKM. The V end was cut by 3 bases, the J end by 0 bases, with 10 bases between. The CDR3 sequence: CASSFPDSSTDTQYF. DNA of the CDR3: TGTGCCAGCAGTTTCCCAGACTCTAGCACAGATACGCAGTATTTT.